One and the same sample provided the 28 T cell receptor beta chains below, sequenced in a study of CD8+CD57+ T cells in acquired aplastic anemia. Genomic DNA provided the template from which TCR beta VDJ and CDR3 profiles were obtained. TCRdb reanalysed the reads using MiXCR and keeps one entry per CDR3 protein. The data show roughly 500,000 distinct CDR3 sequences, approximately 32% seen once. Sequenced patients had shown CD8+CD57+ cell expansion by flow cytometry. Sequencing input: sorted CD4+, CD8+, or CD8+CD57+ T cells (not recorded which) from PBMCs. The receptors stem from a human donor with aplastic anemia.

This clonotype has at least ten counts. CDR3 DNA: TGTGCCAGTAGTAGCGGGACAGGGGGTCAGCCCCAGCATTTT. The encoded protein is CASSSGTGGQPQHF. The chain links TRBV19 to TRBJ1-5; 11 bases line up with TRBD1. The CDR3 is made up of 14 amino acids. Germline CDR1 and CDR2: LNHDA and SQIVND (reference sequence). V dropped 4 bases and J dropped 6; count of bases not matched to a gene: 2.

In regard to this clonotype: With a much larger clone just one base away, this may be a read error. The chain couples TRBV20-1 to TRBJ2-7; TRBD2 matches 7 bases. Trimming cost V 3 bases and J 4 bases; bases outside gene matches: 12. Germline loops: CDR1 DFQATT, CDR2 SNEGSKA (reference sequence). The length of the CDR3 is 15 residues. For the CDR3, the DNA is TGCAGTGCTAGCCCCATGACTAGCAGGGCTTACGAGCAGTACTTC. Protein sequence: CSASPMTSRAYEQYF.

This clonotype was counted many times. The V and J genes are TRBV10-3 and TRBJ2-2; possibly TRBD2 for D (7 bases). The germline gives CDR1 ENHRY, CDR2 SYGVKD. The CDR3 runs to 16 residues. V lost 9 bases, J lost 7 bases, and 24 bases lay in between. The chain's CDR3 is CAIAKERGARNGELFF. CDR3 nucleotides: TGTGCCATAGCCAAAGAACGGGGGGCTCGAAACGGGGAGCTGTTTTTT.

This clonotype was recorded at least ten times. The rearrangement joins TRBV7-8 to TRBJ1-3; 8 nucleotides match TRBD1. Germline V gives CDR1 SGHVS, CDR2 FQNEAQ. The junction had 9 bases not matched to a gene; V was cut back by 5 bases and J by 3 bases. The CDR3 is made up of 16 amino acids. In DNA, the CDR3 is TGTGCCAGCAGCCTCGCAGGGGGCGTTTTTGGAAACACCATATATTTT. Encoded protein: CASSLAGGVFGNTIYF.

This clonotype has ten or more counts. J is TRBJ1-2 and V is TRBV20-1; D is uncertain. CDR1 is DFQATT, CDR2 SNEGSKA, per germline (reference sequence). There are 13 residues in the CDR3. Trimming took 4 bases from V and 6 from J, leaving 15 bases between them. CDR3 protein: CSATYRRNHGYTF. The CDR3 nucleotides are TGCAGTGCTACCTATAGGCGGAACCATGGCTACACCTTC.

This clonotype was seen at least ten times. CDR3 bases: TGTGCCAGCAGTAGGACGGAGGACTACGAGCAGTACTTC. The encoded protein is CASSRTEDYEQYF. The chain couples TRBV25-1 to TRBJ2-7, with D possibly TRBD2 on 5 matching bases. This CDR3 has 13 amino acids. The germline gives CDR1 MGHDK, CDR2 SYGVNS. Trimming removed 5 bases at V and 3 bases at J, with 11 bases between.

Concerning this clonotype: This may be a read error, as it is one base from a much larger clone. The CDR3 does not end in the conserved phenylalanine or tryptophan, so this is likely a read error. The chain couples TRBV11-1 to TRBJ2-7, with no clear D. Germline values: CDR1 SGHAT, CDR2 FQDESV (reference sequence). The CDR3 length is 15 residues. Trimming took 1 base from V and 1 from J, leaving 11 bases between them. The CDR3 DNA reads as TGTGCCAGCAGCTTAGAGGTGGGTCTTTCCTACGAGCAGTACCTC. The encoded protein is CASSLEVGLSYEQYL.

The chain combines TRBV7-9 with TRBJ2-3; the D gene could be TRBD1 or TRBD2 (5 bases each). V gave up 1 base and J gave up 0 bases, with 11 bases separating them. Germline V gene data show CDR1 as SEHNR and CDR2 as FQNEAQ (reference sequence). CDR3 length equals 16 residues. The CDR3 DNA follows: TGTGCCAGCAGCTTAGGAGGGGTCCCTAGCACAGATACGCAGTATTTT. Its protein product is CASSLGGVPSTDTQYF.

CDR3 DNA: TGCAGTGCGAAGACTAGCGGGGCGAAAGATACGCAGTATTTT. Translating gives CSAKTSGAKDTQYF. The rearrangement joins TRBV20-1 to TRBJ2-3; 11 nucleotides match TRBD2. Germline V lookup: CDR1 DFQATT, CDR2 SNEGSKA (reference sequence). The CDR3 has 14 amino acids. Trimming removed 6 bases from V and 5 bases from J; junction bases left unmatched: 7.

V is TRBV5-1 and J is TRBJ2-3; D gene unclear. The CDR3 contains 12 residues. Looked up from germline, CDR1 is SGHRS and CDR2 is YFSETQ. Trimming cost V 7 bases and J 5 bases, with 11 bases left between them. CDR3 nucleotides: TGCGCCAGCCAGGATGCCGTAGATACGCAGTATTTT. Protein product: CASQDAVDTQYF.

This clonotype was recorded once. The V and J genes are TRBV20-1 and TRBJ2-5; perhaps TRBD2 as D (7 bases). Germline V gene data show CDR1 as DFQATT and CDR2 as SNEGSKA (reference sequence). The CDR3 sequence is 13 residues long. Trimming stripped 3 bases from V and 11 bases from J, with 19 bases between. The CDR3 here is CSARERGGGEQYF. CDR3 nucleotide sequence: TGCAGTGCTAGGGAAAGGGGGGGTGGTGAGCAGTACTTC.

The CDR3 is CATSTFTGGTEAFF. The DNA of the CDR3 is TGTGCCACCAGCACCTTCACAGGGGGCACTGAAGCTTTCTTT. V usage is TRBV15 and J usage is TRBJ1-1, with 8 bases fitting TRBD1. The J segment lost 4 bases and the V segment lost 4 bases, leaving 5 bases of the junction unmatched. There are 14 residues in the CDR3. Germline values: CDR1 LNHNV, CDR2 YYDKDF (reference sequence).

This chain uses TRBV6-2 or TRBV6-3 with TRBJ2-3, with TRBD2 matching over 9 bases. This CDR3 region has 15 residues. V lost 8 bases to trimming and J lost 2 bases; unmatched junction nucleotides: 8. Germline V lookup: CDR1 MNHEY, CDR2 SVGEGT. As DNA, the CDR3 is TGTGCCAGCTTTTCGACTAGCGGATTCACAGATACGCAGTATTTT. This sequence encodes CASFSTSGFTDTQYF.

Comment on this clonotype: A single base separates this from a much larger clone, so it may be a read error. The genes are TRBV29-1 and TRBJ2-5; no firm D call. CDR3 length: 14 residues. V lost 7 bases to trimming and J lost 4 bases, with 19 bases between them. Germline lookup yields CDR1 SQVTM and CDR2 ANQGSEA. The CDR3 loop reads CSAPLYGVAETQYF. The CDR3, as DNA: TGCAGCGCCCCGCTCTACGGAGTAGCAGAGACCCAGTACTTC.

This clonotype showed up just a few times. The CDR3 region has the DNA TGTGCCAGCAGCTTAACTTTAGGTCAGGGCGGAAACACCATATATTTT. It specifies CASSLTLGQGGNTIYF. This sequence joins TRBV11-2 and TRBJ1-3, with D perhaps matching TRBD1 (5 bases). The CDR3 contains 16 residues. The germline V gene encodes CDR1 SGHAT and CDR2 FQNNGV. Trimming removed 2 bases from V and 4 bases from J, with 15 bases in between.

This clonotype has a count of ten or more. V usage is TRBV7-2 and J usage is TRBJ1-5, with D perhaps TRBD1 (5 bases). CDR3 length: 13 amino acids. The V end was cut by 5 bases, the J end by 7 bases, with 12 bases between. The V gene's germline CDR1 is SGHTA and CDR2 FQGNSA. The CDR3 bases are TGTGCCAGCAGCCCGGGGGACGGGCAGCCCCAGCATTTT. As protein: CASSPGDGQPQHF.

This clonotype was recorded a few times. This chain links TRBV5-5 with TRBJ1-2, with a possible D match to TRBD1 (5 bases). This CDR3 has 16 residues. Germline loops: CDR1 SGHKS, CDR2 YYEKEE (reference sequence). V lost 0 bases and J lost 0, with 12 bases in between. This chain's CDR3 is CASSLGQRPANYGYTF. The CDR3 bases are TGTGCCAGCAGCTTGGGACAGAGGCCAGCTAACTATGGCTACACCTTC. Combining the CDR3 with reference TRBV5-5 and TRBJ1-2 gives the whole variable domain DAGVTQSPTHLIKTRGQQVTLRCSPISGHKSVSWYQQVLGQGPQFIFQYYEKEERGRGNFPDRFSARQFPNYSSELNVNALLLGDSALYLCASSLGQRPANYGYTFGSGTRLTVV.

J is TRBJ2-3 and V is TRBV20-1; no definite D call. The CDR3 extends over 11 amino acids. Germline-derived CDR1 and CDR2 are DFQATT and SNEGSKA (reference sequence). Trimming pared 8 bases from V and 4 bases from J, leaving 10 bases between. CDR3 amino acids: CSSRKADTQYF. As DNA, the CDR3 is TGCAGTTCCCGGAAGGCAGATACGCAGTATTTT.

This clonotype has only a few counts. The chain combines TRBV9 with TRBJ1-2; 7 bases are a match to TRBD1. With 3 bases clipped from V and 1 base from J, the junction kept 9 bases outside the gene matches. In germline, CDR1 is SGDLS, CDR2 YYNGEE. CDR3 length: 16 residues. CDR3 coding DNA: TGTGCCAGCAGCGAGCAGGGGGGAGAGTTTAACTATGGCTACACCTTC. Translating it yields CASSEQGGEFNYGYTF.

This clonotype is a singleton in its sample. This chain uses TRBV19 with TRBJ1-2; the D is unclear. This CDR3 has 16 amino acids. Germline-derived CDR1 and CDR2 are LNHDA and SQIVND (reference sequence). The germline V and J ends were trimmed by 6 bases and 4 bases, with 21 bases remaining between them. CDR3 residues: CASSSHSLGSGYGYTF. The CDR3 DNA sequence: TGTGCCAGTAGCTCCCACTCCTTGGGGTCCGGCTATGGCTACACCTTC.

This clonotype has ten or more counts. V and J are TRBV19 and TRBJ1-1; D gene unclear. Germline V CDR1 and CDR2: LNHDA, SQIVND (reference sequence). Trimming shortened V by 7 bases and J by 0 bases, and 9 bases separated the two germline ends. The CDR3 runs 13 residues. CDR3 bases: TGTGCCAGTATTAACGTTGTGAACACTGAAGCTTTCTTT. Its translation is CASINVVNTEAFF.

The rearrangement links TRBV20-1 to TRBJ2-7; D not resolved. This CDR3 comprises 10 residues. The V gene's germline CDR1 is DFQATT and CDR2 SNEGSKA (reference sequence). CDR3 sequence (DNA): TGCAGGCTAAGATCCTACGAGCAGTACTTC. As protein: CRLRSYEQYF.

For this clonotype: At one end, the junction sequence differs from germline, possibly due to a read error. J is TRBJ1-2 and V is TRBV7-2; D is perhaps TRBD1 (5 bases). Per germline, CDR1 SGHTA and CDR2 FQGNSA. The CDR3 consists of 9 residues. For the CDR3, the DNA is TGTGCCAGCAGCACCCTAGACAGCTTC. As protein: CASSTLDSF.

This clonotype has at least ten counts. The V call is TRBV19, the J call TRBJ2-5; D gene ambiguous. V dropped 4 bases and J dropped 3 bases, with 3 bases sitting between them. This CDR3 comprises 11 residues. Germline CDR1 is LNHDA and CDR2 is SQIVND (reference sequence). The chain's CDR3 is CASSNEETQYF. Here the CDR3 DNA reads TGTGCCAGTAGTAATGAAGAGACCCAGTACTTC.

This clonotype has just a few counts. V usage is TRBV2 and J usage is TRBJ1-4; perhaps TRBD1 as D (6 bases). Trimming removed 2 bases from V and 2 bases from J, with 12 bases in between. This CDR3 contains 16 residues. From germline, CDR1 is SNHLY and CDR2 FYNNEI. CDR3 in DNA: TGTGCCAGCAGTGAATGGGGGGCCGGGACTAATGAAAAACTGTTTTTT. This gives the protein CASSEWGAGTNEKLFF.

J is TRBJ1-1 and V is TRBV20-1, with TRBD1 as a possible D gene (5 bases). Trimming cost V 5 bases and J 7 bases, with 17 bases left between them. Germline CDR1 reads DFQATT; CDR2 reads SNEGSKA (reference sequence). The CDR3 consists of 13 residues. This CDR3 reads CSADQGLGGEAFF. In nucleotides, the CDR3 is TGCAGTGCTGACCAGGGCCTCGGCGGTGAAGCTTTCTTT.

This clonotype was observed at least ten times. This chain connects TRBV2 to TRBJ2-5; 8 nucleotides agree with TRBD1. The V segment lost 6 bases and the J segment 8 bases; nucleotides outside the gene matches: 11. Germline V gives CDR1 SNHLY, CDR2 FYNNEI. The CDR3 consists of 14 residues. CDR3: CASRKGQGASTQYF. CDR3 nucleotides: TGTGCCAGCAGGAAAGGGCAGGGGGCATCAACCCAGTACTTC.

Of note for this clonotype: Just one base apart from a much larger clone, this may be a read error. The rearrangement links TRBV7-2 to TRBJ1-6, with D perhaps matching TRBD1 (5 bases). This CDR3 contains 15 residues. CDR1 is SGHTA, CDR2 FQGNSA, per germline. In nucleotides, the CDR3 is TGTGCCAGCAGCTTAAGGGACTCCCATAATTCACCCCTCCACTTT. It codes for CASSLRDSHNSPLHF.